A selection of T cell receptor beta chains follows, all from one sample in a study of PD-1 blockade in classical Hodgkin lymphoma. Data came from immunoSEQ multiplex PCR; TCRdb stores just in-frame clones and leaves some out. The table lists a few thousand clones, about 86% of them singletons. The source material was CD8+ T cells from blood. The receptors stem from a human donor with classical Hodgkin lymphoma. The CDR3 runs from the conserved cysteine through the conserved F or W. D genes are given only for firm matches. Some rows have no size entry. The others give once, few or many, or a class for an expanded clone.

clone size	V gene	D gene	J gene	CDR3 DNA	CDR3 protein
once	TRBV6-4	NA	TRBJ2-3	TGTGCCAGCAGTGACCAGCTATCGGCAGATACGCAGTATTTT	CASSDQLSADTQYF
NA	TRBV11-2	NA	TRBJ2-3	TGTGCCAGCAGCTTAGAGACGGGGCGGGGGCGCACAGATACGCAGTATTTT	CASSLETGRGRTDTQYF
NA	TRBV2	TRBD1	TRBJ1-6	TGTGCCAGCAGTTGGGACAGGGAAAGTTCACCCCTCCACTTT	CASSWDRESSPLHF
few	TRBV6-4	NA	TRBJ2-2	TGTGCCAGCAGTGACTCGGGGGGTGCCGGGGAGCTGTTTTTT	CASSDSGGAGELFF
NA	TRBV7-6	TRBD1	TRBJ2-6	TGTGCCAGCAGCTTGACAGGGTCTGGGGCCAACGTCCTGACTTTC	CASSLTGSGANVLTF
NA	TRBV11-3	TRBD2	TRBJ2-1	TGTGCCAGCAGCTCTAGCGGGAATCGCAATGAGCAGTTCTTC	CASSSSGNRNEQFF
NA	TRBV5-5	NA	TRBJ2-7	TGTGCCAGCAGCTTGGACGCCTACGAGCAGTACTTC	CASSLDAYEQYF
NA	TRBV7-6	NA	TRBJ2-1	TGTGCCAGCAGTCCACCCGGGGCCAGGTACCTTGAGCAGTTCTTC	CASSPPGARYLEQFF
NA	TRBV5-6	NA	TRBJ2-5	TGTGCCAGCAGCCTGGGGGTCGGGCGTTGGGGTGCCAAAGAGACCCAGTACTTC	CASSLGVGRWGAKETQYF
NA	TRBV25-1	NA	TRBJ1-2	TGTGCCAGTAAGAGCTCGACGTCGGATGGCTACACCTTC	CASKSSTSDGYTF
NA	TRBV6-4	TRBD2	TRBJ2-1	TGTGCCAGCATGCAACTAGCGGGAGGGGCCAATGAGCAGTTCTTC	CASMQLAGGANEQFF
NA	TRBV14	TRBD1	TRBJ2-7	TGTGCCAGCAGCCAAGGCTGGGGCAGGGGGTCCTACGAGCAGTACTTC	CASSQGWGRGSYEQYF
few	TRBV7-9	NA	TRBJ1-2	TGTGCCAGCAGCAATGGGGCCCACAATGGCTACACCTTC	CASSNGAHNGYTF
NA	TRBV25-1	TRBD2	TRBJ2-2	TGTGCCAGCGAGAGCGGGAGTACCGGGGAGCTGTTTTTT	CASESGSTGELFF
NA	TRBV25-1	TRBD2	TRBJ2-1	TGTGCCAGCAGTGAATCGACTGGCGGGAGGGCCGGCGATGAGCAGTTCTTC	CASSESTGGRAGDEQFF
NA	TRBV6-5	NA	TRBJ2-1	TGTGCCAGCAGATACAAGGGGGGGAATGAGCAGTTCTTC	CASRYKGGNEQFF
NA	TRBV29-1	NA	TRBJ2-7	TGCAGCGTTGAAGATCCAGAGGGGTCCCCCTACGAGCAGTACTTC	CSVEDPEGSPYEQYF
NA	TRBV28	NA	TRBJ1-5	TGTGCCAGCAGTTTCTTGGGGCACAGCAATCAGCCCCAGCATTTT	CASSFLGHSNQPQHF
NA	TRBV28	TRBD2	TRBJ2-3	TGTGCCAGCAGTTTGCTAGCGGGGTGGAGCACAGATACGCAGTATTTT	CASSLLAGWSTDTQYF
NA	TRBV28	NA	TRBJ2-1	TGTGCCAGCAGTTTATCCGGCAGGTCGTTTTACAATGAGCAGTTCTTC	CASSLSGRSFYNEQFF
NA	TRBV4-2	TRBD2	TRBJ2-1	TGTGCCAGCAGCCAAGATTGGGCGGGAGGGCCCTCGAATGAGCAGTTCTTC	CASSQDWAGGPSNEQFF
NA	TRBV12-5	TRBD2	TRBJ2-2	TGTGCTAGTGGTTCTAGCGGGACGGGCACCGGGGAGCTGTTTTTT	CASGSSGTGTGELFF
few	TRBV30	NA	TRBJ1-1	TGTGCCTGGGAGGGAGGGAGTAACACTGAAGCTTTCTTT	CAWEGGSNTEAFF
NA	TRBV27	NA	TRBJ2-7	TGTGCCAGCAGTTTGAGACTAGTCCCGGGGGAGCAGTACTTC	CASSLRLVPGEQYF
once	TRBV27	NA	TRBJ2-2	TGTGCCAGCAGTTTAATACTCCCAGCGTACACCGGGGAGCTGTTTTTT	CASSLILPAYTGELFF
NA	TRBV10-3	NA	TRBJ1-2	TGTGCCATCAGTGAGGGACCGTTCGGAGTCTATGGCTACACCTTC	CAISEGPFGVYGYTF
NA	TRBV19	TRBD1	TRBJ1-3	TGTGCCAGCCGGGACAGGGGGCTTGGTACTGGAAACACCATATATTTT	CASRDRGLGTGNTIYF
once	TRBV25-1	TRBD2	TRBJ2-7	TGTGCCAGCAGTGAATATGAAGGAGCGGGAGGGACGTACTACGAGCAGTACTTC	CASSEYEGAGGTYYEQYF
NA	TRBV25-1	NA	TRBJ1-1	TGTGCCAGCAGTCGGGTGGGGGAAGGGAACACTGAAGCTTTCTTT	CASSRVGEGNTEAFF
NA	TRBV25-1	NA	TRBJ2-7	TGTGCCAGCAGTGAGGGAGGTAGCTCCTACGAGCAGTACTTC	CASSEGGSSYEQYF
NA	TRBV7-2	NA	TRBJ2-7	TGTGCCAGCAGCTTAAAGGGTTACGAGCAGTACTTC	CASSLKGYEQYF
NA	TRBV9	NA	TRBJ2-3	TGTGCCAGCTCCCCGCCGTTTCGGGTGACAGATACGCAGTATTTT	CASSPPFRVTDTQYF
NA	TRBV5-1	NA	TRBJ2-7	TGCGCCAGCAGCTTGGTTTCCGGGGGCGGGGACGAGCAGTACTTC	CASSLVSGGGDEQYF
NA	TRBV7-9	TRBD2	TRBJ2-4	TGTGCCAGCAGCTTTACTAGCGGGAGGGCCTCCGTAGCCAAAAACATTCAGTACTTC	CASSFTSGRASVAKNIQYF
few	TRBV11-2	TRBD1	TRBJ1-2	TGTGCCAGCAGCCCCAATGACAGGGCGTTCTATGGCTACACCTTC	CASSPNDRAFYGYTF
NA	TRBV11-2	NA	TRBJ2-7	TGTGCCAGCAGCTCCGGGGACGAGCAGTACTTC	CASSSGDEQYF
once	TRBV6-6	NA	TRBJ2-3	TGTGCCAGCAGTTTGACTAGCACAGATACGCAGTATTTT	CASSLTSTDTQYF
NA	TRBV6-1	TRBD2	TRBJ2-7	TGTGCCAGCAGTGAAAGACTAGCGGGGGCCTACGAGCAGTACTTC	CASSERLAGAYEQYF
NA	TRBV5-1	TRBD1	TRBJ1-4	TGCGCCAGCAGCTTTTCAGGGGGCGAACTTAATGAAAAACTGTTTTTT	CASSFSGGELNEKLFF
NA	TRBV4-2	NA	TRBJ2-2	TGTGCCAGCAGCCAAGGGGACGGGGACACCGGGGAGCTGTTTTTT	CASSQGDGDTGELFF
NA	TRBV6-5	TRBD2	TRBJ2-1	TGTGCCAGCAGTCTCGGGGGGACGGTCTACAATGAGCAGTTCTTC	CASSLGGTVYNEQFF
NA	TRBV6-5	TRBD1	TRBJ2-1	TGTGCCAGCAGTTCCGGGACAGGGGAATACAATGAGCAGTTCTTC	CASSSGTGEYNEQFF
few	TRBV29-1	TRBD2	TRBJ2-1	TGCAGCGTCAGACTAGCGGGCTTGGGAGATTACAATGAGCAGTTCTTC	CSVRLAGLGDYNEQFF
once	TRBV29-1	NA	TRBJ2-1	TGCAGCGGGCGACAGCCTTACAATGAGCAGTTCTTC	CSGRQPYNEQFF
NA	TRBV25-1	NA	TRBJ2-7	TGTGCCAGCAGTGGAGAAGGGTTGGGTGCCTACGAGCAGTACTTC	CASSGEGLGAYEQYF
NA	TRBV25-1	NA	TRBJ1-5	TGTGCCAGCAGTACAAAAGGGGGCAATCAGCCCCAGCATTTT	CASSTKGGNQPQHF
NA	TRBV25-1	NA	TRBJ1-5	TGTGCCAGCAGTGAACAGGGTTACAATCAGCCCCAGCATTTT	CASSEQGYNQPQHF
NA	TRBV5-5	NA	TRBJ1-5	TGTGCCAGCACCTTGGGACTCAATCAGCCCCAGCATTTT	CASTLGLNQPQHF
NA	TRBV9	NA	TRBJ2-7	TGTGCCAGCAGCGTAGAAATTGGGATGGTAGGCAACGAGCAGTACTTC	CASSVEIGMVGNEQYF
large	TRBV7-9	NA	TRBJ1-1	TGTGCCAGCAGCTCATTCCGGGGAGAGGAGAACACTGAAGCTTTCTTT	CASSSFRGEENTEAFF